What follows describes a single T cell receptor (beta chain). Its antigen is still unknown. The data stem from a study of T cell repertoires in ileal Crohn's disease. Study background: Patients had a median roughly 8-year disease duration, and roughly 32% were active smokers. About half received postoperative treatment, about ten with thiopurines and approximately 19 anti-TNF.

The study, taken as a whole, reports: Mucosal expansions were suggested to be mainly CD8 T cells. Active smokers at surgery had more clonal expansions than non-smokers.

TCRdb's copy holds only in-frame clones and misses some; the assay was immunoSEQ multiplex PCR. The sample gives some 12,000 clones, roughly four fifths of which show up once; roughly 4.8% is in the top ten. This clonotype was obtained from an adult with Crohn's disease. The sequencing sample was made of ileal tissue.

CDR3 nucleotide sequence: TGTGCCAGCAGCCCGACTAGCGGCCGCTACAATGAGCAGTTCTTC. Protein sequence: CASSPTSGRYNEQFF. The chain joins TRBV6-4 to TRBJ2-1, with TRBD2 matching over 9 bases. Trimming removed 6 bases from V and 3 bases from J; junction bases left unmatched: 6. CDR3 length: 15 residues. Germline lookup yields CDR1 MRHNA and CDR2 SNTAGT.